This note documents a single TCR beta chain sequence. Its antigen remains unidentified. Trimming removed 1 base from V and 0 bases from J; junction bases left unmatched: 5. Germline V gives CDR1 MNHEY, CDR2 SMNVEV (reference sequence). The CDR3 is 17 amino acids. The sample is drawn from a study of cytomegalovirus exposure and HLA in healthy donors. General observations from the study: The study found most TCR sequences rare, yet found some public TCRs in many donors. Published work reported that the classifier diagnosed cytomegalovirus status with high specificity and sensitivity. Most TCR beta V segments were productive about 87% or about 30% of the time in an earlier analysis.

The PCR was carried out with 60 Vbeta primers and 13 Jbeta primers. Profiling relied on immunoSEQ multiplex PCR, and the TCRdb table lists in-frame clones only, not all of them. In the table there are under 200,000 clones, 80% of which are singletons. The sequenced sample was PBMCs. The gene calls are TRBV27 and TRBJ2-4, with 8 bases lining up with TRBD2. This TCR came from a man between 40 and 49 years old in good health and CMV-seronegative. The CDR3 coding sequence is TGTGCCAGCAGTTTATTTGGGCTAGCGGGAGCCAAAAACATTCAGTACTTC. It yields the protein CASSLFGLAGAKNIQYF.